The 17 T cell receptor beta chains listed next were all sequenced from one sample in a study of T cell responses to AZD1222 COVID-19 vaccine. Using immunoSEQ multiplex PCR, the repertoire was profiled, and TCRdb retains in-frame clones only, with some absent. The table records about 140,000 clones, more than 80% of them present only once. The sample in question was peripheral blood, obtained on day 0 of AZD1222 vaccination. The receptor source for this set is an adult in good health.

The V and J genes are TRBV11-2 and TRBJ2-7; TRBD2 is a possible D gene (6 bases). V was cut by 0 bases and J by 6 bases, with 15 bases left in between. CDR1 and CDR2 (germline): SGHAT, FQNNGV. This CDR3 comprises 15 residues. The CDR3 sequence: CASSLELAGTAEQYF. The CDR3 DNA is TGTGCCAGCAGCTTAGAGTTGGCGGGAACGGCCGAGCAGTACTTC.

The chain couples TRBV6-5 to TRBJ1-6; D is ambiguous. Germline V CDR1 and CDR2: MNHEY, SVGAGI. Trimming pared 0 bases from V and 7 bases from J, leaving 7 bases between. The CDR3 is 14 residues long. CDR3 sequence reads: CASSYSGVNSPLHF. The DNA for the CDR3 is TGTGCCAGCAGTTACTCGGGTGTGAATTCACCCCTCCACTTT.

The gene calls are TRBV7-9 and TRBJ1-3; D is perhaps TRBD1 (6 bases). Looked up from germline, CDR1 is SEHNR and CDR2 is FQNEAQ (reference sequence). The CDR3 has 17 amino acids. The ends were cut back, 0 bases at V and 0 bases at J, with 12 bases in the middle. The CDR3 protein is CASSLAQGTLSGNTIYF. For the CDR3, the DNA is TGTGCCAGCAGCTTAGCGCAGGGGACACTCTCTGGAAACACCATATATTTT. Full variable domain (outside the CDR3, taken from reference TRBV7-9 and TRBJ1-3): DTGVSQNPRHKITKRGQNVTFRCDPISEHNRLYWYRQTLGQGPEFLTYFQNEAQLEKSRLLSDRFSAERPKGSFSTLEIQRTEQGDSAMYLCASSLAQGTLSGNTIYFGEGSWLTVV.

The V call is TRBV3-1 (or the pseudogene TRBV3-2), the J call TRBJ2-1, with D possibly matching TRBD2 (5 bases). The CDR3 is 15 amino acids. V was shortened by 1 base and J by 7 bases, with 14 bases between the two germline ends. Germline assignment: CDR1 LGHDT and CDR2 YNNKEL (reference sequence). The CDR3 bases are TGTGCCAGCAGCCAAGGCAGCGGAGCGCGGAATGAGCAGTTCTTC. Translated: CASSQGSGARNEQFF.

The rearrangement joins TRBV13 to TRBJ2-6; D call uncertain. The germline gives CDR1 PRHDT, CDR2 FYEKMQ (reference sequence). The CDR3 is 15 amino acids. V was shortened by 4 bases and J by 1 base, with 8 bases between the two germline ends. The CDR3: CASSSPQSGANVLTF. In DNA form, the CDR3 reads TGTGCCAGCAGCTCCCCTCAATCTGGGGCCAACGTCCTGACTTTC.

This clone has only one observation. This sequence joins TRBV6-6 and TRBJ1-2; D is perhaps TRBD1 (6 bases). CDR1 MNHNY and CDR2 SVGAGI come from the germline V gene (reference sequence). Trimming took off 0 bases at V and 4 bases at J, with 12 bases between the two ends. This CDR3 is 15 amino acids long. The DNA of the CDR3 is TGTGCCAGCAGTTACTCGAGGCAGGGGAGCTATGGCTACACCTTC. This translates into CASSYSRQGSYGYTF.

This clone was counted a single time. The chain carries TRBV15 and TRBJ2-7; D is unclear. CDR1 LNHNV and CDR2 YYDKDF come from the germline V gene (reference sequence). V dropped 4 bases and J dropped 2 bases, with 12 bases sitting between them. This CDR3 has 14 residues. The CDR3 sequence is CATSKLDQTYEQYF. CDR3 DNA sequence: TGTGCCACCAGCAAACTTGACCAAACCTACGAGCAGTACTTC.

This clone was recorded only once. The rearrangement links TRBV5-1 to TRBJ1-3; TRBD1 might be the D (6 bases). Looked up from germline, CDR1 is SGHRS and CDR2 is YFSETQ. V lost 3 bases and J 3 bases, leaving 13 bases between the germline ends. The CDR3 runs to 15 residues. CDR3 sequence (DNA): TGCGCCAGCAGCTCCGGGACATCGAGTGGAAACACCATATATTTT. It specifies CASSSGTSSGNTIYF. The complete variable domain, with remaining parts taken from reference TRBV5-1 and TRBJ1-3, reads KAGVTQTPRYLIKTRGQQVTLSCSPISGHRSVSWYQQTPGQGLQFLFEYFSETQRNKGNFPGRFSGRQFSNSRSEMNVSTLELGDSALYLCASSSGTSSGNTIYFGEGSWLTVV.

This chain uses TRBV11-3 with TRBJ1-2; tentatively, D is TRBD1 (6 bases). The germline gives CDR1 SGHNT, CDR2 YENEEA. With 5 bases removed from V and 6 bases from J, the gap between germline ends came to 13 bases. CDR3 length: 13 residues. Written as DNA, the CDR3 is TGTGCCAGCAGCCACAGGGAGGGAAATGGCTACACCTTC. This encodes CASSHREGNGYTF.

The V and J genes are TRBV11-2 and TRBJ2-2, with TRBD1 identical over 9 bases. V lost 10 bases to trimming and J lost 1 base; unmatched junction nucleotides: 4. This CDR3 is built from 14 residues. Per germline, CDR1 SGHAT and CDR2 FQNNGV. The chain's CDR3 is CATGTGWNTGELFF. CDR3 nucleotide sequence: TGTGCCACCGGGACAGGGTGGAACACCGGGGAGCTGTTTTTT.

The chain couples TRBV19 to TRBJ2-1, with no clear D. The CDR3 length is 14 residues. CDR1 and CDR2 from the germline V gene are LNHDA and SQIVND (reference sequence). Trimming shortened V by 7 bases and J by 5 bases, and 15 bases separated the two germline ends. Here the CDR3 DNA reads TGTGCCAGTAATATGGGTCCCTGGGACAATGAGCAGTTCTTC. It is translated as CASNMGPWDNEQFF. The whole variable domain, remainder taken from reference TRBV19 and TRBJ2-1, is DGGITQSPKYLFRKEGQNVTLSCEQNLNHDAMYWYRQDPGQGLRLIYYSQIVNDFQKGDIAEGYSVSREKKESFPLTVTSAQKNPTAFYLCASNMGPWDNEQFFGPGTRLTVL.

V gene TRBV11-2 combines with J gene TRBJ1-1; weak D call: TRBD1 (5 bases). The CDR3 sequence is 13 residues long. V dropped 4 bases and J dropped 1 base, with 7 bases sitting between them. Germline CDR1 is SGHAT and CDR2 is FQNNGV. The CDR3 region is CASSWTRNTEAFF. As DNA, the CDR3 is TGTGCCAGCAGCTGGACACGGAACACTGAAGCTTTCTTT.

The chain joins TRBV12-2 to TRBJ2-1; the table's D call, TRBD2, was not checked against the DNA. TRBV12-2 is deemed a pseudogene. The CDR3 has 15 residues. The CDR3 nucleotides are TGTGCAAGTCGCCTTACAAGCGGCCACCTAGGGGAGCAGTTCTTC. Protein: CASRLTSGHLGEQFF.

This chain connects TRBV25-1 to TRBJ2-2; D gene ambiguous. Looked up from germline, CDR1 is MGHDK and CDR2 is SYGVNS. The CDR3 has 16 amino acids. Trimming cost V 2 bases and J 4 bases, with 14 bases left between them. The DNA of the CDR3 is TGTGCCAGCAGTGAACCGGGCAGGCAACCCACCGGGGAGCTGTTTTTT. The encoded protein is CASSEPGRQPTGELFF.

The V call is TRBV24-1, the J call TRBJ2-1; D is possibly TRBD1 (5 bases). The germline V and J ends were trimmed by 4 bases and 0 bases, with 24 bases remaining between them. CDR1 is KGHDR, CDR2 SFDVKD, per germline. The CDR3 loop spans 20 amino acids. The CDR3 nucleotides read TGTGCCACCAGTGAGGACCGGGTCCCGTTAGGGGTGAGCTCCTACAATGAGCAGTTCTTC. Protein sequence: CATSEDRVPLGVSSYNEQFF.

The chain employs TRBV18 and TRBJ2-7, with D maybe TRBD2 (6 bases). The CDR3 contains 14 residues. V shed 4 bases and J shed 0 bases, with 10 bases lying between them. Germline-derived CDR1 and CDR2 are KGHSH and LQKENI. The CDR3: CASSRDSLSYEQYF. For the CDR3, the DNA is TGTGCCAGCTCACGGGACTCCCTCTCCTACGAGCAGTACTTC. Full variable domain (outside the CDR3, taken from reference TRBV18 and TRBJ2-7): NAGVMQNPRHLVRRRGQEARLRCSPMKGHSHVYWYRQLPEEGLKFMVYLQKENIIDESGMPKERFSAEFPKEGPSILRIQQVVRGDSAAYFCASSRDSLSYEQYFGPGTRLTVT.

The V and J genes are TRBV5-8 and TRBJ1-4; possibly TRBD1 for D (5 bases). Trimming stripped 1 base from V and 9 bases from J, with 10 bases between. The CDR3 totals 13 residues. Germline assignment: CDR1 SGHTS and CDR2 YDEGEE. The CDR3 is CASSLPGVKKLFF. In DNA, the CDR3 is TGTGCCAGCAGCTTGCCGGGGGTAAAAAAACTGTTTTTT.